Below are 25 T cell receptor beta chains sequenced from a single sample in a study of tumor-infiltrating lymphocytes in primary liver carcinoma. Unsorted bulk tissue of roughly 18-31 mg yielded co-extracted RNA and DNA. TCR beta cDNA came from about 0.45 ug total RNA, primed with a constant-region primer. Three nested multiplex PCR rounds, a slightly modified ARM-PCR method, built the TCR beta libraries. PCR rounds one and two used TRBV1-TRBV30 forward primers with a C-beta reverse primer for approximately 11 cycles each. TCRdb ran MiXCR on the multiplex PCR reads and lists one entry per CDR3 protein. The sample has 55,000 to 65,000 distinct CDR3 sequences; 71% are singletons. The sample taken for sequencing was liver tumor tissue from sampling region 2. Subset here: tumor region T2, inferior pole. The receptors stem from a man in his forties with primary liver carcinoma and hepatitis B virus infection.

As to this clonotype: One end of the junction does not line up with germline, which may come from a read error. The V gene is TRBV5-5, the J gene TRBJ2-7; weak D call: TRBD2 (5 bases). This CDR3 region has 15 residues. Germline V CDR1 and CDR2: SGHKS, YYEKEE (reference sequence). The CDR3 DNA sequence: TGTGTCAGCAGCCCAGCGGCAGTTCCCCTATCCGAGCAGTACTTC. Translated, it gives CVSSPAAVPLSEQYF.

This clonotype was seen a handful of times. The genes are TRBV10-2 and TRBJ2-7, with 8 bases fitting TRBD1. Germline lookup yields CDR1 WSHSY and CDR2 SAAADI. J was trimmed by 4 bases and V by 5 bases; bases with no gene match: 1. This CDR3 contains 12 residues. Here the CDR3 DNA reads TGCGCCAGCAGTACAGGGGGATACGAGCAGTACTTC. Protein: CASSTGGYEQYF.

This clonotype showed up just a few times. Written as DNA, the CDR3 is TGCAGCACTGAAGAGGGAGGGTTCACCGGGGAGCTGTTTTTT. Encoded protein: CSTEEGGFTGELFF. The chain links TRBV29-1 to TRBJ2-2, with 7 bases that match TRBD2. CDR1 and CDR2 (germline): SQVTM, ANQGSEA. The CDR3 length is 14 residues. Losses at the gene ends were 8 bases for V and 4 bases for J; bases not matched to a gene: 10.

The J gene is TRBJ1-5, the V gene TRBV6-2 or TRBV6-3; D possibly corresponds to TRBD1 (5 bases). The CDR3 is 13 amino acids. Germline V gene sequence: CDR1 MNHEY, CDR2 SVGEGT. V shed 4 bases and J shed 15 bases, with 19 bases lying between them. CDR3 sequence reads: CASSFPLGRTLHF. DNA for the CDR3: TGTGCCAGCAGTTTCCCGCTGGGGCGAACACTGCATTTT.

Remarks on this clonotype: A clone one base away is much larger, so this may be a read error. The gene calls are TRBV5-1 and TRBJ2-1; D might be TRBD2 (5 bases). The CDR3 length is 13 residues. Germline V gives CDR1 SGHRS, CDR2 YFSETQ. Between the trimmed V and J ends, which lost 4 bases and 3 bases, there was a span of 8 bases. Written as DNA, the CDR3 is TGCGCCAGCAGCCGGGGATACTACAATGAGCAGTTCTTC. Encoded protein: CASSRGYYNEQFF.

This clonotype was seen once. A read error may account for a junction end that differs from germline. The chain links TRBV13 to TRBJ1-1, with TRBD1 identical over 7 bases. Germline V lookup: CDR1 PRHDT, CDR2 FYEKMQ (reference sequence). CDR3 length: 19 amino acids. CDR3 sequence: CASSLYPQSWTGLNTEAFF. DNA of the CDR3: TGTGCCAGCAGCTTATACCCCCAATCCTGGACAGGCCTGAACACTGAAGCCTTCTTT.

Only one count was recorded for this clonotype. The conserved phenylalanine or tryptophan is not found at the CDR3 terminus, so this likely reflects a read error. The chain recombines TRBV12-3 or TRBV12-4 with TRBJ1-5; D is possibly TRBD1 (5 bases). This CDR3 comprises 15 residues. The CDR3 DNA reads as TGTGCCAGCAGTTTTGGACAAGGAAGCAATCGGCCCCAGCATTAT. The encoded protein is CASSFGQGSNRPQHY.

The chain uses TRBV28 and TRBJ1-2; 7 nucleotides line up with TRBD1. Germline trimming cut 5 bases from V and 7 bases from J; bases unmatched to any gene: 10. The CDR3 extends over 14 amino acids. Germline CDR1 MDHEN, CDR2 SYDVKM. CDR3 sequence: CASSPIDRVAGYTF. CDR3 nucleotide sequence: TGTGCCAGCAGTCCAATTGACAGGGTGGCTGGCTACACCTTC.

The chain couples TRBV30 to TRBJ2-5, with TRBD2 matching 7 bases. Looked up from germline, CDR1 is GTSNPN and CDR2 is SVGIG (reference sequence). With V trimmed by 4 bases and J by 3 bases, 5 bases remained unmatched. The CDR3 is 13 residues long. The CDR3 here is CAWTPSGEETQYF. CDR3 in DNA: TGTGCCTGGACTCCTAGCGGAGAAGAGACCCAGTACTTC.

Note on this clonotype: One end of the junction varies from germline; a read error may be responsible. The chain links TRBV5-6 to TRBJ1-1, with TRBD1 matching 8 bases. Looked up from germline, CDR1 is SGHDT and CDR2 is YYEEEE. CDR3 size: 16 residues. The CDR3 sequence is CASSFPLSGGNTEAFF. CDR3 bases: TGTGCCAGCAGCTTCCCGTTGTCAGGGGGCAACACCGAAGCTTTCTTT.

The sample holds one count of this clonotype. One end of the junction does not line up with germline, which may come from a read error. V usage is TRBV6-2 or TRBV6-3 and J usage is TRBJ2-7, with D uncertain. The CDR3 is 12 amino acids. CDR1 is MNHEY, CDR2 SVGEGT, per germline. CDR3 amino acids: CTSSYSMSEQYF. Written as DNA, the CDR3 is TGCACCAGCAGTTACAGTATGAGCGAGCAGTACTTC.

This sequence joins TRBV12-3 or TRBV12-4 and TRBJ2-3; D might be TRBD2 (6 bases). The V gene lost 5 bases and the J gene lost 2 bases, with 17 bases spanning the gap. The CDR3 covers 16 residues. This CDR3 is CASSLYSAGPTDTQYF. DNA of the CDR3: TGTGCCAGCAGTCTCTACTCGGCGGGACCCACAGATACGCAGTATTTT.

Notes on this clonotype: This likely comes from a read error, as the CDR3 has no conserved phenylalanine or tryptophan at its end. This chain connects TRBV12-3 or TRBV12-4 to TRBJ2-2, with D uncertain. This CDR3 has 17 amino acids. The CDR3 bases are TGTGCCAGAAGTTTCCGGCCACTTTCTACCCAGACCGGGGAGCTGTTTCTT. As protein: CARSFRPLSTQTGELFL.

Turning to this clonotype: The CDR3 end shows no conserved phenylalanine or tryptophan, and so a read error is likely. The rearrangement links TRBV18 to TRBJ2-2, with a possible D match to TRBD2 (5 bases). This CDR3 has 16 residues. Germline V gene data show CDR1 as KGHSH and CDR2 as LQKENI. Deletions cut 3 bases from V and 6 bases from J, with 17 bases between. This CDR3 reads CASSPRVTRGPGELFL. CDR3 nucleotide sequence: TGTGCCAGCTCACCGCGAGTGACGAGAGGGCCCGGGGAGCTGTTTTTG.

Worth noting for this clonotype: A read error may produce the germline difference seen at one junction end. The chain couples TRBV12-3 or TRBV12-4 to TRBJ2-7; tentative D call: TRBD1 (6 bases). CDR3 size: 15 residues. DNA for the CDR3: TGTGCCAGCAATTTAACTTCAGGGGTTAACTACGAGCAGTACTTC. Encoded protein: CASNLTSGVNYEQYF.

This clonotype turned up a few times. In DNA, the CDR3 is TGTGCCAGCTCCTCTGGACAGGACGGGGGCACTGAAGCTTTCTTT. It translates to CASSSGQDGGTEAFF. The chain employs TRBV6-1 and TRBJ1-1; 7 nucleotides line up with TRBD1. Germline values: CDR1 MNHNS, CDR2 SASEGT. The CDR3 length is 15 residues. V lost 8 bases, J lost 4 bases, and 13 bases stayed unmatched.

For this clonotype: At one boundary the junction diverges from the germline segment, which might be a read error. DNA for the CDR3: TGTGCCAACAGTCCAGACCTTCCTAGGGCCAACGTCCTGACTTTC. Translating it yields CANSPDLPRANVLTF. V is TRBV6-5 and J is TRBJ2-6; no reliable D call. Germline assignment: CDR1 MNHEY and CDR2 SVGAGI. The CDR3 extends over 15 amino acids.

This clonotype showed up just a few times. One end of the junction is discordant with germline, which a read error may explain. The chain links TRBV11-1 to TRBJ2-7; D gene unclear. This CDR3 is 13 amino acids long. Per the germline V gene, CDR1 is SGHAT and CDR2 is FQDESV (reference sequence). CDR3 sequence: CASNLNAFGEQYF. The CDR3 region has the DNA TGTGCCAGCAACTTAAATGCTTTCGGCGAGCAGTACTTC.

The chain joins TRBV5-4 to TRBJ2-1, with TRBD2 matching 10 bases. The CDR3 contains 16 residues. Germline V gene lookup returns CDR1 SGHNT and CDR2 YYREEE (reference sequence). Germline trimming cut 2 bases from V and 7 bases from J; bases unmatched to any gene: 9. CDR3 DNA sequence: TGTGCCAGCAGCTTAATTTCTAGCGGGAGAAGAAATGAGCAGTTCTTC. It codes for CASSLISSGRRNEQFF.

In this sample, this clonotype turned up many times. The CDR3 coding sequence is TGCGCCAGCAGCGGCGGTGGGTTGGCCAAAAACATTCAGTACTTC. It is translated as CASSGGGLAKNIQYF. The chain carries TRBV5-1 and TRBJ2-4; unclear D gene. Trimming pared 4 bases from V and 1 base from J, leaving 12 bases between. Germline V gene lookup returns CDR1 SGHRS and CDR2 YFSETQ. The CDR3 loop spans 15 amino acids.

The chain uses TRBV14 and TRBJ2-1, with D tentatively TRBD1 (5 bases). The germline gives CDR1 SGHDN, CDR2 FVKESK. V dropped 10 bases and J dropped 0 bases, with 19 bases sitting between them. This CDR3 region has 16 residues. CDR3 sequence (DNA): TGTGCCAACAGTGCGCCAGGAGACAGCTCCTACAATGAGCAGTTCTTC. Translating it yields CANSAPGDSSYNEQFF.

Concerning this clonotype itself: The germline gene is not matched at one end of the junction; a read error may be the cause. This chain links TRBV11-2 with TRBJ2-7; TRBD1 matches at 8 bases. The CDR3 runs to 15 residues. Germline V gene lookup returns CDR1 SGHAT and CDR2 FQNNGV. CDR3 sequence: CANSYGTGCPYEQYF. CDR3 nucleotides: TGTGCCAACAGCTACGGGACAGGATGTCCCTACGAGCAGTACTTC.

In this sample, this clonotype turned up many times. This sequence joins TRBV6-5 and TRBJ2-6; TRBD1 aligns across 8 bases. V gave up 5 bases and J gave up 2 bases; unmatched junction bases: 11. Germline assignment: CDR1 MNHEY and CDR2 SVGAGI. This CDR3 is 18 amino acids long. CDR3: CASSLWTGMKAGANVLTF. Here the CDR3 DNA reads TGTGCCAGCAGTCTTTGGACAGGGATGAAAGCTGGGGCCAACGTCCTGACTTTC.

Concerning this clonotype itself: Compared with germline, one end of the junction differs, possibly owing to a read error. CDR3 sequence reads: CASTLDGYSNQPHHF. The CDR3, as DNA: TGTGCCAGCACCCTCGACGGTTATAGCAATCAGCCCCATCATTTT. The genes are TRBV6-2 or TRBV6-3 and TRBJ1-5; no definite D call. The CDR3 spans 15 residues. The germline CDR1 and CDR2 sequences are MNHEY and SVGEGT.

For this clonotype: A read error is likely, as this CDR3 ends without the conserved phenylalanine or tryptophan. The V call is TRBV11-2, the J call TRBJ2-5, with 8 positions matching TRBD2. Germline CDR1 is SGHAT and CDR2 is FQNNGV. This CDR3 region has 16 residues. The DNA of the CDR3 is TGTGCAAGTACCCAAACTCCTGGCGGGGGGAAAGAGACCCAGTACCTC. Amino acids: CASTQTPGGGKETQYL.